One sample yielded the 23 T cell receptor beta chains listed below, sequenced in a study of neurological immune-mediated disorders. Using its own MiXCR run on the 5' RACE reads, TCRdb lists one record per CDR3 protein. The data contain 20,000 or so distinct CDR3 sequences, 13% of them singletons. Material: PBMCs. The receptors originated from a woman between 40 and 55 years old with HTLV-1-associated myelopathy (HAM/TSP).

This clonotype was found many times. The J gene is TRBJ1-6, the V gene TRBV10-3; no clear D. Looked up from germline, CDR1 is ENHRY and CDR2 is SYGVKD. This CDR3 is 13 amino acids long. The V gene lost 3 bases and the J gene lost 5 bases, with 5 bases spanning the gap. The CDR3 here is CAISDGDNSPLHF. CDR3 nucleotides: TGTGCCATCAGTGATGGGGATAATTCACCCCTCCACTTT.

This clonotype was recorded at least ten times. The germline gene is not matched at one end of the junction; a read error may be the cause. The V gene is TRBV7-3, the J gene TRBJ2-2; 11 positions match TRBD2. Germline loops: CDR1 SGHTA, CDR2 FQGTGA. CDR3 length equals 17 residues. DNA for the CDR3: TGTGCCAGCAGCATAACTAGCGGGGGAACGAACACCGGGGAGCTGTTTTTT. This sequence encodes CASSITSGGTNTGELFF.

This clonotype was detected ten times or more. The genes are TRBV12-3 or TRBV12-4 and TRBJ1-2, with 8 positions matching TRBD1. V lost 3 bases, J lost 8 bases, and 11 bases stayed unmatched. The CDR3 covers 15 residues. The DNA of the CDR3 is TGTGCCAGCAGTTTGAGTGCAGGGGGCTATCGAGGCTACACCTTC. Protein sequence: CASSLSAGGYRGYTF.

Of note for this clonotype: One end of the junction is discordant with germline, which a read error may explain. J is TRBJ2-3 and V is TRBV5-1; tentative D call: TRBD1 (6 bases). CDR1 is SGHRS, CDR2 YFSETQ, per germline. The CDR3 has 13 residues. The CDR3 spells CAISLTGLDTQYF. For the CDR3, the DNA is TGCGCCATCAGCTTGACAGGTCTGGATACACAGTATTTT.

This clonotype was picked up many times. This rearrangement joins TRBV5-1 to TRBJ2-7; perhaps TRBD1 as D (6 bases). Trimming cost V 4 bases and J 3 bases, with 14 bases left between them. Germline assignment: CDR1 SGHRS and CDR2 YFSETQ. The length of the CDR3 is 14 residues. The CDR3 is CASSPGTLRYEQYF. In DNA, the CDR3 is TGCGCCAGCAGCCCCGGGACACTCCGCTACGAGCAGTACTTC.

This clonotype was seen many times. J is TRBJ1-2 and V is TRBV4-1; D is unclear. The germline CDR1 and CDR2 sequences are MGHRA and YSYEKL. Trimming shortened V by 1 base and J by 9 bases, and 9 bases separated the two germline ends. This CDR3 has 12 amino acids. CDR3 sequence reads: CASSQVGGSYTF. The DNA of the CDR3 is TGCGCCAGCAGCCAAGTGGGAGGGAGCTACACCTTC.

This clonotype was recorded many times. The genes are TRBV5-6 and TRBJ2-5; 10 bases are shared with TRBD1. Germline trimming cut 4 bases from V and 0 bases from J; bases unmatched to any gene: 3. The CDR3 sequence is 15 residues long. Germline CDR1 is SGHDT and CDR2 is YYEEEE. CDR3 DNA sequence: TGTGCCAGCAGCCGGACAGGGGGGTACCAAGAGACCCAGTACTTC. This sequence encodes CASSRTGGYQETQYF.

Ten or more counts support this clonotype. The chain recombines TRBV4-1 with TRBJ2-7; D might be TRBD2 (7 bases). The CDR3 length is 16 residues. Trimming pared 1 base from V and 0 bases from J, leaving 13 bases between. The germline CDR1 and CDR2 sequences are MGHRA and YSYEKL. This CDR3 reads CASSQVAGANSYEQYF. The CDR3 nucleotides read TGCGCCAGCAGCCAAGTTGCGGGGGCAAACTCCTACGAGCAGTACTTC.

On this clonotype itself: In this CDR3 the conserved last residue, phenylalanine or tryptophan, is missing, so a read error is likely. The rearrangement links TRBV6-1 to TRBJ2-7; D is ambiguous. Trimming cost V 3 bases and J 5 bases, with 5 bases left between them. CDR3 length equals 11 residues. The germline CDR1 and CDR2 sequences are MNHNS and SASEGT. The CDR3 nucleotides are TGTGCCAGCAGTGATGGGAACGAGCAGTACTTA. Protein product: CASSDGNEQYL.

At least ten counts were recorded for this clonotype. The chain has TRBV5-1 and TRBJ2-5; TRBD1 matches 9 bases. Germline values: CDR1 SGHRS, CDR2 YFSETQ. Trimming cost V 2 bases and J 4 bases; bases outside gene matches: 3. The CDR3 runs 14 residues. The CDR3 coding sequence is TGCGCCAGCAGCTTCCGACAGGGGGGAGAGACCCAGTACTTC. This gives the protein CASSFRQGGETQYF.

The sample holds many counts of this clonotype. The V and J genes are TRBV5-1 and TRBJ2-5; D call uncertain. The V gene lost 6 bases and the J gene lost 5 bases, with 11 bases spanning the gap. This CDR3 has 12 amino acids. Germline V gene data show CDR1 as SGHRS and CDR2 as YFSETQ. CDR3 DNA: TGCGCCAGCAACGAGCTGGGGGAGACCCAGTACTTC. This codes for CASNELGETQYF.

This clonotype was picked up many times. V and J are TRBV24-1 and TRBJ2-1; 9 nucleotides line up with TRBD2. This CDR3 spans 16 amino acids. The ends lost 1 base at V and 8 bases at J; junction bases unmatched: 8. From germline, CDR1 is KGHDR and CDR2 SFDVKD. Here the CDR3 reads CATSDFMAGGPDEQFF. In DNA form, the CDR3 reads TGTGCCACCAGTGATTTTATGGCGGGGGGGCCAGATGAGCAGTTCTTC.

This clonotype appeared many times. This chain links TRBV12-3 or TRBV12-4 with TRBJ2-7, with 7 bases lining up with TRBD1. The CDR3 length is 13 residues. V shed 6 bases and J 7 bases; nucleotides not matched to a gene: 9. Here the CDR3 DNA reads TGTGCCAGCAGCTCGACAGGGCGTGAAGAGCAGTACTTC. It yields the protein CASSSTGREEQYF.

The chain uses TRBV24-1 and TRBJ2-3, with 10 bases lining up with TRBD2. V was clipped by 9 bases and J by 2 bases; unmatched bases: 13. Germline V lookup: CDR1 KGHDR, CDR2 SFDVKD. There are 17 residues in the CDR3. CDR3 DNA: TGTGCCACCGGCGCTAGCGGGGGCCGAGAAGACACAGATACGCAGTATTTT. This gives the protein CATGASGGREDTDTQYF.

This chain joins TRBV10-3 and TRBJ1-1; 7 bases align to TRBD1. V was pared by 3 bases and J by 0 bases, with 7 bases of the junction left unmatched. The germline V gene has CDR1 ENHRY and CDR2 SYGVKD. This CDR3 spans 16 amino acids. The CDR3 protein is CAISDPYRGLNTEAFF. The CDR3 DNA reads TGTGCCATCAGTGACCCCTACAGGGGATTGAACACTGAAGCTTTCTTT.

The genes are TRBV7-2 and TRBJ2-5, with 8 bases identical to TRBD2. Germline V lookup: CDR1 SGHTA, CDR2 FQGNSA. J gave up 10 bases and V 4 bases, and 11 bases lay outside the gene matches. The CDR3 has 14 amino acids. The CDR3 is CASSYGLAGRSQYF. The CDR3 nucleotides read TGTGCCAGCAGCTATGGACTAGCAGGACGGAGCCAGTACTTC.

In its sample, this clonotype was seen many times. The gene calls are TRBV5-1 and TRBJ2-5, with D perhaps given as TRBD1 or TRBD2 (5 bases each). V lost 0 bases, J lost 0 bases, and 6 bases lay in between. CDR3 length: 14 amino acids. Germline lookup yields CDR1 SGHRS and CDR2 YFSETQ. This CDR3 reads CASSLGGNQETQYF. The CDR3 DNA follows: TGCGCCAGCAGCTTGGGGGGGAACCAAGAGACCCAGTACTTC.

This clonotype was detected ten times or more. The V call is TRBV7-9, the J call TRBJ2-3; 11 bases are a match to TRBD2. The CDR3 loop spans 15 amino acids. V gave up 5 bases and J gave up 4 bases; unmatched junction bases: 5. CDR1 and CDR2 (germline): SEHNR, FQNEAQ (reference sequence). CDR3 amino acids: CASSRSGGGPDTQYF. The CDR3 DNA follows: TGTGCCAGCAGCCGTAGCGGGGGGGGGCCAGATACGCAGTATTTT.

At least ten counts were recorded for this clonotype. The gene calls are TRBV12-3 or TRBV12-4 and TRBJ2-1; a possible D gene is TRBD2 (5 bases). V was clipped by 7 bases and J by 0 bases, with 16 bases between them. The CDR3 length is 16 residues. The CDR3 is CASKSKELVSYNEQFF. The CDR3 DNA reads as TGTGCCAGCAAATCCAAGGAACTAGTCTCCTACAATGAGCAGTTCTTC.

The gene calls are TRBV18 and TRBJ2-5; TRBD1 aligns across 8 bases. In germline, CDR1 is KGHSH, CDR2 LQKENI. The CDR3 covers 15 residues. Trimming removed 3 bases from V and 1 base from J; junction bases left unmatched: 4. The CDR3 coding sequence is TGTGCCAGCTCACCGGACAGGGCGACCCAAGAGACCCAGTACTTC. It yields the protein CASSPDRATQETQYF.

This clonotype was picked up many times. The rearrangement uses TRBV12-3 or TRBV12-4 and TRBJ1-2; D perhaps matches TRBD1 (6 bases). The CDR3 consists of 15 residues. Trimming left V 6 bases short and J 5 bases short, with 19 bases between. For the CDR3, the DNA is TGTGCCAGCAGCCCTCGCCTCGGGACACCGTATGGCTACACCTTC. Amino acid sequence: CASSPRLGTPYGYTF.

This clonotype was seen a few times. CDR3 loop: CAWSVGTGWGQPQHF. The CDR3 bases are TGTGCCTGGAGTGTTGGGACAGGGTGGGGTCAGCCCCAGCATTTT. The rearrangement links TRBV30 to TRBJ1-5; TRBD1 matches at 9 bases. The CDR3 length is 15 residues. Germline-derived CDR1 and CDR2 are GTSNPN and SVGIG (reference sequence). Losses at the gene ends were 0 bases for V and 6 bases for J; bases not matched to a gene: 6. The full variable domain, its missing parts supplied by reference TRBV30 and TRBJ1-5, is SQTIHQWPATLVQPVGSPLSLECTVEGTSNPNLYWYRQAAGRGLQLLFYSVGIGQISSEVPQNLSASRPQDRQFILSSKKLLLSDSGFYLCAWSVGTGWGQPQHFGDGTRLSIL.

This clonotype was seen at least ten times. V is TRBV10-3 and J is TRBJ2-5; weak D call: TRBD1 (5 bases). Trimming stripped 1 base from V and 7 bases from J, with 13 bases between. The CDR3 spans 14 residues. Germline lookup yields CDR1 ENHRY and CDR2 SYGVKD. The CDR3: CAISELQGQGTQYF. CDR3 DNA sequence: TGTGCCATCAGTGAGTTGCAGGGTCAGGGGACCCAGTACTTC.